This TCR beta chain is drawn from a study of blood T cell repertoires in COVID-19 (dated by TCRdb to about 2020). For the study in its entirety: Samples from collaborators originated in the United States, Italy and Spain and spanned both the acute and convalescent phases of COVID-19. The material from the prospective study consisted of cDNA or gDNA derived from T cells, B-cell-depleted T cells, or PBMCs. The dataset comprised deeply sampled blood TCRbeta repertoires from subjects exposed to, actively infected with, or recovered from COVID-19. The repertoires were released in a freely available public database meant as a resource for research on the immune response to SARS-CoV-2. The samples were drawn from the first 160 participants of the ongoing ImmuneRACE study and from 1,254 subjects provided by 6 global collaborators. The sample metadata nearly always contained a de-identified subject ID, COVID-19 status, age in years and sex. Where available, HLA class I and class II types were obtained from metadata supplied by the sample provider rather than from assay-based typing. What the research found in general, with its limitations: Clinical and demographic metadata were provided uncurated, with the amount varying by source and participant.

This clone turned up a few times. Its antigen remains undetermined. Base qualities are missing; no much larger clone stands one base away. Participants in the prospective study were enrolled through a virtual design, were aged roughly 18 to 90 years, and lived in 24 United States geographic areas. To assign participants to cohorts, the prospective study relied on clinical history that participants themselves reported in a screening survey and a study questionnaire. ImmuneRACE Cohort 3 recovered participants were defined by two consecutive negative NP/OP PCR tests, healthcare professional clearance, or symptom resolution. In the prospective study, whole blood, serum and a nasopharyngeal or oropharyngeal swab were collected from each participant by mobile phlebotomists. Over an approximately 2-month period, participants in the prospective study had the option of providing additional blood draws and questionnaires. Blood samples from the prospective study were shipped frozen or at room temperature prior to DNA extraction.

The CDR3 measures 12 amino acids from cysteine to phenylalanine. Here the CDR3 DNA is all that survives: 36 bases in frame from base 1. Trimming removed 0 bases from V and 7 bases from J, leaving 4 bases between the germline ends. From the germline V gene (reference sequence), CDR1 is LGHDT and CDR2 is YNNKEL. The immunoSEQ Assay, a bias-controlled multiplex PCR, was used to amplify TCRbeta CDR3 regions from genomic DNA. Per the original workflow: Nucleated cell counts per sample were estimated from amplification of reference gene primers within the assay. To quantify the absolute abundance of each unique TCRbeta CDR3 rearrangement, sequence reads were collapsed and filtered. Productive Simpson clonality was computed per sample as the square root of Simpson's diversity index over productive rearrangements. TCRdb re-hosts the immuneACCESS table, in-frame sequences only. Its copies lack some clones; in the studies checked, an unresolved V gene accounts for under half of them, and the cause for the rest is not known. V, J and clone size are taken as reported in that table, and D and trimming were inferred from the DNA itself. This sample gives approximately 200,000 clones in total; around 87% of them show up just once. The ten largest account for 2% to 2.5% of the sample.

This sequence was found in a woman younger than 45 who had recovered from COVID-19. The sample taken for sequencing was PBMCs or T cells enriched from blood (not recorded which). The V gene is TRBV3-1 (or the pseudogene TRBV3-2) and the J gene is TRBJ1-5; no D gene can be assigned with confidence. The nucleotide sequence is given as TGTGCCAGCAGCCAAGACAGGCAGCCCCAGCATTTT. It encodes CASSQDRQPQHF.